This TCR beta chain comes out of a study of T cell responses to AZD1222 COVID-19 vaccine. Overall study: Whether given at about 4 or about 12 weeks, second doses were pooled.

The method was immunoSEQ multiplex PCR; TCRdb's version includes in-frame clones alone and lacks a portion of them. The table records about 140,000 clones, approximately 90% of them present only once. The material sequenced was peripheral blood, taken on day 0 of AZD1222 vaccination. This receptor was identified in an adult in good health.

Here the CDR3 reads CASSTSGSSSYEQYF. CDR3 in DNA: TGTGCCAGTAGTACCTCGGGAAGCTCCAGCTACGAGCAGTACTTC. The rearrangement links TRBV19 to TRBJ2-7; D is possibly TRBD2 (5 bases). Germline V gene data show CDR1 as LNHDA and CDR2 as SQIVND (reference sequence). Trimming left V 4 bases short and J 3 bases short, with 16 bases between. The CDR3 has 15 amino acids.